Sequencing of this TCR beta chain was carried out in a study of shared clonotypes between healthy human individuals. Across the study: A couple of female and a few male donors aged 18 to 49 were enrolled. Per donor, three plates held CD4 naive cells, three held CD4 memory, two held CD8 naive and one held CD8 memory.

CDR1 and CDR2 (germline): SGHNT, YYREEE (reference sequence). This CDR3 is built from 15 residues. The assay ran at deep level. Sequencing was performed with immunoSEQ multiplex PCR; in TCRdb, only in-frame clones are kept and a portion is missing. The sample gives hundreds of thousands of clones, less than 98% of which show up once; 0.057% is in the top ten. This clonotype was obtained from a woman aged 25 to 39 in good health. Sequencing was carried out using naive CD4+ T cells sorted from blood. The subset is: CD45RA+ positively selected. The chain carries TRBV5-4 and TRBJ2-5; TRBD1 matches at 7 bases. TRBJ2-7 matches the DNA end more closely, so the J call is doubtful. The CDR3 sequence is CASSLWQGVPYEQYF. In nucleotides, the CDR3 is TGTGCCAGCAGCTTGTGGCAGGGGGTTCCCTACGAGCAGTACTTC.